This TCR beta chain comes out of a study of blood T cell repertoires in COVID-19. On the study more broadly: COVID-19 samples from acute and convalescent phases originated in the United States, Italy and Spain. T cells, B-cell-depleted T cells, or PBMCs supplied cDNA or gDNA.

The V gene's germline CDR1 is SGHRS and CDR2 YFSETQ. The length of the CDR3 is 15 residues. V lost 0 bases to trimming and J lost 6 bases; unmatched junction nucleotides: 4. This clone was detected once. Per the original data handling: Amplification from reference gene primers served as the basis for estimated nucleated cell counts. Profiled with immunoSEQ multiplex PCR; TCRdb holds only in-frame clones, not every one. V and J calls and clone size come straight from that table; D and trimming were deduced from the DNA. The table lists approximately 120,000 clones, roughly 85% of them singletons, with about 7% in the top ten.

The sequencing input was peripheral blood. This receptor was obtained from a man older than 75 with active or convalescent COVID-19. The genes are TRBV5-1 and TRBJ1-5; 9 nucleotides match TRBD1. CDR3 in amino acids: CASSLGDRDSQPQHF. The DNA of the CDR3 is TGCGCCAGCAGCTTGGGGGACAGGGATAGTCAGCCCCAGCATTTT.